These 9 T cell receptor beta chains share one sample of origin, sequenced in a study of Graves' ophthalmopathy and Graves' hyperthyroidism. For repertoire sequencing, the TCR beta CDR3 regions were amplified from RNA transcripts. Amplification began with first-round RT-PCR using HTBI primers, then second-round multiplex PCR was performed. In TCRdb, the multiplex PCR reads were re-called with MiXCR into one record per CDR3 protein. The sample has 300,000 to 500,000 distinct CDR3 sequences; approximately 15% are singletons. Sequenced material: peripheral blood. The receptor set was obtained from a woman younger than 30 with stable Graves' hyperthyroidism.

The rearrangement joins TRBV3-1 to TRBJ1-6; tentatively, D is TRBD1 (6 bases). CDR1 is LGHDT, CDR2 YNNKEL, per germline (reference sequence). The CDR3 sequence is 14 residues long. The V end was cut by 1 base, the J end by 7 bases, with 8 bases between. CDR3 in amino acids: CASSQADRNSPLHF. CDR3 DNA sequence: TGTGCCAGCAGCCAAGCGGACAGAAATTCACCCCTCCACTTT. The full variable domain, its missing parts supplied by reference TRBV3-1 and TRBJ1-6, is DTAVSQTPKYLVTQMGNDKSIKCEQNLGHDTMYWYKQDSKKFLKIMFSYNNKELIINETVPNRFSPKSPDKAHLNLHINSLELGDSAVYFCASSQADRNSPLHFGNGTRLTVT.

This clonotype showed up many times. The chain combines TRBV7-2 with TRBJ2-5; 10 bases are a match to TRBD1. CDR1 is SGHTA, CDR2 FQGNSA, per germline. The CDR3 contains 16 residues. After removal of 5 bases from V and 6 bases from J, the junction contained 12 bases not matched to a gene. The CDR3 DNA reads as TGTGCCAGCAGCGTCGCCGGGACAGGGGCCTTGAAGACCCAGTACTTC. Its protein product is CASSVAGTGALKTQYF.

The V gene is TRBV10-3, the J gene TRBJ1-5; the D is unclear. This CDR3 contains 13 residues. Germline V gives CDR1 ENHRY, CDR2 SYGVKD. Trimming removed 8 bases at V and 4 bases at J, with 12 bases between. The CDR3 sequence is CAIGSEGNQPQHF. DNA of the CDR3: TGTGCCATCGGTTCTGAGGGTAATCAGCCCCAGCATTTT.

This clonotype was counted many times. The V call is TRBV28, the J call TRBJ1-5; no reliable D call. The V end was cut by 8 bases, the J end by 7 bases, with 30 bases between. CDR1 is MDHEN and CDR2 is SYDVKM in the germline V gene. This CDR3 contains 18 residues. DNA for the CDR3: TGTGCCAGCCGAACTACTAACCTTCGTCGGGTAACTAACCAGCCCCAGCATTTT. Protein sequence: CASRTTNLRRVTNQPQHF.

This clonotype was detected ten times or more. At one end, the junction sequence differs from germline, possibly due to a read error. V is TRBV19 and J is TRBJ1-2, with D possibly matching TRBD1 (5 bases). The CDR3 has 17 residues. The germline V gene encodes CDR1 LNHDA and CDR2 SQIVND (reference sequence). CDR3 in amino acids: CASSIQVGGRGGYDYTF. For the CDR3, the DNA is TGTGCCAGTAGTATCCAAGTGGGGGGTAGGGGAGGCTATGACTACACCTTC.

This clonotype was observed at least ten times. The chain recombines TRBV6-1 with TRBJ2-2; tentatively, D is TRBD1 or TRBD2 (5 bases each). The CDR3 has 16 residues. Germline V gives CDR1 MNHNS, CDR2 SASEGT. Trimming cost V 8 bases and J 1 base, with 17 bases left between them. The CDR3: CASSSLGRRNTGELFF. Here the CDR3 DNA reads TGTGCCAGCTCCAGCTTGGGACGGAGGAACACCGGGGAGCTGTTTTTT.

This clonotype was observed many times. This chain links TRBV24-1 with TRBJ2-7; D remains unclear. This CDR3 has 13 amino acids. From germline, CDR1 is KGHDR and CDR2 SFDVKD. Trimming pared 2 bases from V and 6 bases from J, leaving 10 bases between. In nucleotides, the CDR3 is TGTGCCACCAGTGATTGCCCTACGTGCGAGCAGTACTTC. It specifies CATSDCPTCEQYF.

This clonotype has ten or more counts. The chain has TRBV6-2 or TRBV6-3 and TRBJ1-5; D is ambiguous. Germline assignment: CDR1 MNHEY and CDR2 SVGEGT. The CDR3 loop spans 12 amino acids. The V end lost 4 bases, the J end lost 7 bases, and 8 bases lay between the germline ends. CDR3 sequence: CASSSVGQPQHF. The CDR3 DNA reads as TGTGCCAGCAGTTCGGTCGGGCAGCCCCAGCATTTT.

This clonotype was seen many times. For the CDR3, the DNA is TGTGCCAGCAGCTGGGGACAGACAAACACTGAAGCTTTCTTT. Its protein is CASSWGQTNTEAFF. The gene calls are TRBV28 and TRBJ1-1; 7 nucleotides match TRBD1. The germline CDR1 and CDR2 sequences are MDHEN and SYDVKM. V shed 6 bases and J 2 bases; nucleotides not matched to a gene: 6. The CDR3 is 14 amino acids.